These 7 T cell receptor beta chains were sequenced from one sample in a study of regulatory T cells in long-lasting Graves disease. iRepertoire HTBI primers and Arm-PCR of CDR3 regions built TCR beta libraries. TCRdb independently ran MiXCR on the multiplex PCR reads; one entry per CDR3 protein. The sample has around 450,000 distinct CDR3 sequences; approximately 15% are singletons. Time point of the sample: newly diagnosed GD, antithyroid drugs for less than 3 months. There was RNA extracted from PBMCs, and the TCR library was made from it. This sample was also put to use in a study of T cells in Graves' hyperthyroidism and ophthalmopathy.

Here the sequenced sample was peripheral blood mononuclear cells (PBMCs), taken at new diagnosis, from a patient treated with antithyroid drugs. All receptors derive from a woman aged 25-40 years with Graves disease.

This clonotype has a count of ten or more. This chain joins TRBV3-1 and TRBJ1-2; 7 bases fit TRBD1. The germline V gene encodes CDR1 LGHDT and CDR2 YNNKEL (reference sequence). The CDR3 has 14 amino acids. With 4 bases clipped from V and 6 bases from J, the junction kept 8 bases outside the gene matches. CDR3 region: CASSLSRGQHGYTF. The CDR3 DNA reads as TGTGCCAGCAGCCTTTCAAGGGGACAGCATGGCTACACCTTC. The full variable domain, rest sourced from reference TRBV3-1 and TRBJ1-2, is DTAVSQTPKYLVTQMGNDKSIKCEQNLGHDTMYWYKQDSKKFLKIMFSYNNKELIINETVPNRFSPKSPDKAHLNLHINSLELGDSAVYFCASSLSRGQHGYTFGSGTRLTVV.

This clonotype was recorded a few times. The chain couples TRBV4-1 to TRBJ1-5; perhaps TRBD1 as D (5 bases). Trimming removed 4 bases from V and 6 bases from J, with 10 bases in between. Germline V gene lookup returns CDR1 MGHRA and CDR2 YSYEKL. The length of the CDR3 is 13 residues. The CDR3 DNA reads as TGCGCCAGCAGCCCCTTCGGGGGTCAGCCCCAGCATTTT. Its protein product is CASSPFGGQPQHF.

This clonotype was counted ten times or more. The chain joins TRBV11-2 to TRBJ2-7; the D is unclear. Germline CDR1 and CDR2: SGHAT and FQNNGV. CDR3 length equals 13 residues. With 4 bases removed from V and 5 bases from J, the gap between germline ends came to 12 bases. For the CDR3, the DNA is TGTGCCAGCAGCTCGCTGGGCTTAGACGAGCAGTACTTC. Translated, it gives CASSSLGLDEQYF.

This clonotype has a count of ten or more. J is TRBJ1-1 and V is TRBV15, with TRBD1 matching 8 bases. Trimming took 5 bases from V and 6 from J; bases not matched to a gene: 8. The germline V gene encodes CDR1 LNHNV and CDR2 YYDKDF (reference sequence). The CDR3 runs 14 residues. DNA of the CDR3: TGTGCCACCAGCGAACGGACAGGGCAGGCTGAAGCTTTCTTT. Translating gives CATSERTGQAEAFF.

This clonotype was counted between two and nine times. CDR3: CASGFSILGSYEQYF. The DNA of the CDR3 is TGTGCTAGTGGTTTTTCTATCTTGGGGAGCTACGAGCAGTACTTC. The rearrangement uses TRBV12-5 and TRBJ2-7; possibly TRBD2 for D (5 bases). CDR3 length: 15 residues. CDR1 is LGHNT and CDR2 is FRNRAP in the germline V gene. The ends were cut back, 3 bases at V and 3 bases at J, with 15 bases in the middle.

This clonotype was counted ten times or more. This chain joins TRBV5-1 and TRBJ2-3; 15 bases are shared with TRBD2. J lost 3 bases, V lost 4 bases, and 9 bases had no gene match. CDR3 length: 18 amino acids. In germline, CDR1 is SGHRS, CDR2 YFSETQ. The CDR3, as DNA: TGCGCCAGCAGCCCAGGACTAGCGGGAGGGCCTCGGACAGATACGCAGTATTTT. Translation gives CASSPGLAGGPRTDTQYF.

Comment on this clonotype: This may be a read error: a much more frequent sequence differs by one nucleotide. The V call is TRBV30, the J call TRBJ2-7; D possibly uses TRBD1 or TRBD2 (5 bases each). The germline CDR1 and CDR2 sequences are GTSNPN and SVGIG (reference sequence). V was clipped by 8 bases and J by 7 bases, with 18 bases between them. The CDR3 is 12 amino acids. In DNA form, the CDR3 reads TGTGCCGGGACCCGAGCTGAGAGGGAGCAGTACTTC. Its translation: CAGTRAEREQYF.